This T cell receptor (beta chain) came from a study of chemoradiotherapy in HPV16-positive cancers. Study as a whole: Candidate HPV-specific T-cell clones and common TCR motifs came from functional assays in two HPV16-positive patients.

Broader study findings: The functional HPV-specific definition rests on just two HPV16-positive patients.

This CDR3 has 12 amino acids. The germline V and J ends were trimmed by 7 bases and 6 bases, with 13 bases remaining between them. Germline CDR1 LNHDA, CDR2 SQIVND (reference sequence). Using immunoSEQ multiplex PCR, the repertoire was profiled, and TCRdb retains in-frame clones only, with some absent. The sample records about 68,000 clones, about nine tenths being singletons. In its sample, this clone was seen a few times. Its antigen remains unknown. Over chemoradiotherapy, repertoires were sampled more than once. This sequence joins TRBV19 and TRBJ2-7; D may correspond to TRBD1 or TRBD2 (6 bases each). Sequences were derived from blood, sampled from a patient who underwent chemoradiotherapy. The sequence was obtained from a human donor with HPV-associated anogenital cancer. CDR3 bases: TGTGCCAGTACCCTAGGGGGGCTCGAGCAGTACTTC. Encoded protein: CASTLGGLEQYF. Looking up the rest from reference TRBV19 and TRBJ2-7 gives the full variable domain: DGGITQSPKYLFRKEGQNVTLSCEQNLNHDAMYWYRQDPGQGLRLIYYSQIVNDFQKGDIAEGYSVSREKKESFPLTVTSAQKNPTAFYLCASTLGGLEQYFGPGTRLTVT.